The T cell receptor (beta chain) under discussion was sequenced for a study of T-cell memory formation after mild COVID-19. This clonotype appeared a few times. Antigen: not known. MiXCR, run by TCRdb on the 5' RACE reads, gives a single entry per CDR3 protein. Here the sample spans approximately 580,000 distinct CDR3 sequences, roughly 20% being singletons. Study results and caveats: Some clones that responded turned up in pre-infection memory, which suggests that cross-reactive memory joined in.

Germline-derived CDR1 and CDR2 are SGHRS and YFSETQ. V was clipped by 0 bases and J by 0 bases; unmatched bases: 2. The CDR3 has 18 residues. Sample: PBMCs or a T cell subset sorted from them (not recorded which). This chain joins TRBV5-1 and TRBJ2-1, with TRBD2 matching 14 bases. The TCR originated in an adult woman who had mild COVID-19 (a few samples of this study predate the infection). Cell type and time point are not known. CDR3 protein: CASSLAGLAGGSYNEQFF. The CDR3 coding sequence is TGCGCCAGCAGCTTGGCCGGACTAGCGGGGGGCTCCTACAATGAGCAGTTCTTC.